The clone carrying this T cell receptor (beta chain) was seen a few times. The antigen remains undetermined. PCR primers comprised 60 Vbeta and 13 Jbeta primers. The data were produced by immunoSEQ multiplex PCR, yet TCRdb's version contains in-frame clones alone and is incomplete. This table holds around 150,000 clones, roughly 8.8% found once. Germline V gene data show CDR1 as MNHEY and CDR2 as SVGAGI. The CDR3 spans 15 residues. After removal of 6 bases from V and 4 bases from J, the junction contained 7 bases not matched to a gene. The sample comes from a study of cytomegalovirus exposure and HLA in healthy donors. Notes on the study in general: Specific recognition of CMV antigens was confirmed in vitro for a few chains (all CMV-associated). Associated with cytomegalovirus, according to the listing, were 150 to 200 TCR beta chains.

Sequenced input: PBMCs. This receptor was obtained from a woman in her thirties or forties in good health and CMV-seropositive. The chain combines TRBV6-5 with TRBJ2-2; 8 bases are shared with TRBD1. The CDR3: CASRGTGRSTGELFF. The CDR3 nucleotides read TGTGCCAGCAGAGGGACAGGAAGAAGCACCGGGGAGCTGTTTTTT.